This entry concerns a single T cell receptor beta chain. This record comes from a study of cytomegalovirus exposure and HLA in healthy donors. The V gene's germline CDR1 is SGDLS and CDR2 YYNGEE. Trimming removed 3 bases at V and 4 bases at J, with 14 bases between. This CDR3 region has 14 residues. This PCR relied on a set of 60 Vbeta primers and 13 Jbeta primers. Assay: immunoSEQ multiplex PCR; the TCRdb copy retains only in-frame clones and omits some. With tens of thousands of clones in the sample, the ten largest clones hold roughly 27%. The chain employs TRBV9 and TRBJ2-7, with TRBD1 as a possible D gene (6 bases). The origin of this receptor is a man aged 40-49 years in good health and CMV-seropositive. What was sequenced was PBMCs. CDR3 residues: CASSAAGDRYEQYF. In DNA, the CDR3 is TGTGCCAGCAGCGCAGCAGGGGATAGGTACGAGCAGTACTTC.